The sample holds one count of the clone carrying this TCR beta chain. This sample is part of a study of blood T cell repertoires in COVID-19. Across the whole study: Sample material is recorded as cDNA or gDNA derived from T cells, B-cell-depleted T cells, or PBMCs.

The CDR3 spans 14 residues. CDR1 LNHDA and CDR2 SQIVND come from the germline V gene (reference sequence). Germline trimming cut 6 bases from V and 6 bases from J; bases unmatched to any gene: 9. During active infection, Seattle patients enrolled and were then monitored through disease. In the study's own analysis: Scientists estimated how many nucleated cells there were by amplifying reference gene primers. The data were produced by immunoSEQ multiplex PCR, yet TCRdb's version contains in-frame clones alone and is incomplete. V and J calls and clone size are copied from that table; D and trimming were computed from the DNA. The sample consists of some 270,000 clones, approximately 85% of them appearing once.

The source material was peripheral blood. This receptor was obtained from a human donor with COVID-19, enrolled during active disease. The donor label of this sample is uncertain. The chain recombines TRBV19 with TRBJ2-7, with 9 bases identical to TRBD1. CDR3 loop: CASSHGTGLVEQYF. The CDR3 coding sequence is TGTGCCAGTAGCCACGGGACAGGGTTGGTCGAGCAGTACTTC.